Presented here are 14 T cell receptor beta chains from one specimen sequenced in a study of cytomegalovirus exposure and HLA in healthy donors. Generated by immunoSEQ multiplex PCR, the TCRdb table keeps only in-frame clones and is missing some. The table has roughly 350,000 clones, roughly 89% seen once. The sequenced sample was PBMCs. The source of these receptors is a woman between 18 and 29 years old in good health and CMV-seronegative.

V is TRBV28 and J is TRBJ1-2; D remains ambiguous. The CDR3 sequence is 12 residues long. The V gene lost 9 bases and the J gene lost 2 bases, with 10 bases spanning the gap. Germline CDR1 MDHEN, CDR2 SYDVKM. The CDR3 region has the DNA TGTGCCAGTTCGTACCTAAACTATGGCTACACCTTC. Its protein product is CASSYLNYGYTF.

V gene TRBV9 combines with J gene TRBJ2-7; TRBD1 matches at 9 bases. The V segment lost 0 bases and the J segment 3 bases; nucleotides outside the gene matches: 1. This CDR3 has 14 residues. Germline CDR1 is SGDLS and CDR2 is YYNGEE. The CDR3 DNA is TGTGCCAGCAGCGTAGGGACAGGGGACTACGAGCAGTACTTC. It is translated as CASSVGTGDYEQYF.

This chain joins TRBV27 and TRBJ2-2, with 8 bases matching TRBD2. V shed 2 bases and J 4 bases; nucleotides not matched to a gene: 18. This CDR3 is built from 20 residues. CDR1 MNHEY and CDR2 SMNVEV come from the germline V gene (reference sequence). Here the CDR3 reads CASSLGSFSSGMTPTGELFF. CDR3 nucleotide sequence: TGTGCCAGCAGTTTAGGGTCATTTAGTAGCGGGATGACTCCCACCGGGGAGCTGTTTTTT.

The chain is built from TRBV5-8 and TRBJ2-6, with TRBD1 as a possible D gene (6 bases). This CDR3 is built from 15 residues. CDR1 is SGHTS and CDR2 is YDEGEE in the germline V gene. Trimming removed 3 bases from V and 1 base from J, with 8 bases in between. The DNA for the CDR3 is TGTGCCAGCAGCTCCGACAGGTCTGGGGCCAACGTCCTGACTTTC. Translated, it gives CASSSDRSGANVLTF.

CDR3 nucleotide sequence: TGTGCCAGCAGCCCTCGACAGGGTCATGGCTACACCTTC. This translates into CASSPRQGHGYTF. The chain links TRBV14 to TRBJ1-2, with 7 bases matching TRBD1. Germline V gene sequence: CDR1 SGHDN, CDR2 FVKESK. The CDR3 contains 13 residues. The trim removed 4 bases at V and 6 bases at J, leaving 5 bases unmatched.

A remark on this clone: With a much larger clone just one base away, this may be a read error. The V call is TRBV13, the J call TRBJ2-7; weak D call: TRBD1 (5 bases). Germline values: CDR1 PRHDT, CDR2 FYEKMQ (reference sequence). This CDR3 spans 14 amino acids. Deletions cut 0 bases from V and 3 bases from J, with 9 bases between. CDR3 nucleotide sequence: TGTGCCAGCAGCTTAGGGCAGGGTATCTACGAGCAGTACTTC. This translates into CASSLGQGIYEQYF.

The chain uses TRBV18 and TRBJ2-7; 11 bases fit TRBD1. The germline V gene has CDR1 KGHSH and CDR2 LQKENI. Trimming cost V 0 bases and J 4 bases; bases outside gene matches: 5. The CDR3 is 16 amino acids. CDR3 loop: CASSPPGQGAGYEQYF. DNA of the CDR3: TGTGCCAGCTCACCACCCGGACAGGGGGCGGGGTACGAGCAGTACTTC.

V usage is TRBV10-3 and J usage is TRBJ2-7; TRBD2 matches at 16 bases. Germline lookup yields CDR1 ENHRY and CDR2 SYGVKD. This CDR3 region has 17 residues. V was pared by 7 bases and J by 6 bases, with 12 bases of the junction left unmatched. The chain's CDR3 is CAITPGLAGGPGREQYF. Here the CDR3 DNA reads TGTGCCATCACCCCGGGACTAGCGGGAGGGCCGGGGCGCGAGCAGTACTTC.

The chain is built from TRBV15 and TRBJ1-5, with a possible D match to TRBD1 (5 bases). Trimming shortened V by 2 bases and J by 4 bases, and 18 bases separated the two germline ends. The CDR3 covers 17 residues. Germline V gene lookup returns CDR1 LNHNV and CDR2 YYDKDF (reference sequence). CDR3 in amino acids: CATSRTNQGMGNQPQHF. The CDR3 coding sequence is TGTGCCACCAGCAGAACCAACCAGGGAATGGGGAATCAGCCCCAGCATTTT.

The rearrangement links TRBV28 to TRBJ2-3; 9 bases line up with TRBD1. The CDR3 has 15 amino acids. The germline gives CDR1 MDHEN, CDR2 SYDVKM. V trimming: 5 bases; J trimming: 3 bases; junction bases outside the gene matches: 6. The CDR3 sequence is CASSATGTGTDTQYF. The CDR3 DNA sequence: TGTGCCAGCAGTGCCACCGGGACAGGGACAGATACGCAGTATTTT.

This clone was detected a few times. This rearrangement joins TRBV28 to TRBJ2-1; 8 bases match TRBD1. Looked up from germline, CDR1 is MDHEN and CDR2 is SYDVKM. V trimming: 4 bases; J trimming: 1 base; junction bases outside the gene matches: 12. CDR3 length equals 18 residues. CDR3 amino acids: CASSSGTGKGVSYNEQFF. The CDR3 coding sequence is TGTGCCAGCAGTTCCGGGACAGGAAAGGGGGTTTCCTACAATGAGCAGTTCTTC. Drawing the rest from reference TRBV28 and TRBJ2-1, the complete variable domain is DVKVTQSSRYLVKRTGEKVFLECVQDMDHENMFWYRQDPGLGLRLIYFSYDVKMKEKGDIPEGYSVSREKKERFSLILESASTNQTSMYLCASSSGTGKGVSYNEQFFGPGTRLTVL.

The rearrangement uses TRBV9 and TRBJ2-7; D remains unclear. CDR3 size: 14 residues. V was cut by 3 bases and J by 2 bases, with 12 bases left in between. Germline CDR1 reads SGDLS; CDR2 reads YYNGEE. The CDR3: CASSAVNSPYEQYF. CDR3 sequence (DNA): TGTGCCAGCAGCGCGGTCAACAGCCCCTACGAGCAGTACTTC.

V usage is TRBV6-5 and J usage is TRBJ1-5; the match to TRBD1 covers 8 bases. J lost 5 bases, V lost 5 bases, and 2 bases had no gene match. This CDR3 region has 13 residues. The germline V gene encodes CDR1 MNHEY and CDR2 SVGAGI. The CDR3 spells CASSETGDQPQHF. The CDR3 coding sequence is TGTGCCAGCAGTGAGACAGGGGATCAGCCCCAGCATTTT.

This chain connects TRBV4-1 to TRBJ1-3; 7 bases line up with TRBD1. This CDR3 is 16 amino acids long. CDR1 is MGHRA and CDR2 is YSYEKL in the germline V gene. The V segment lost 1 base and the J segment 2 bases; nucleotides outside the gene matches: 5. CDR3 bases: TGCGCCAGCAGCCAAGCCGGGACAGCGGCTGGAAACACCATATATTTT. Amino acids: CASSQAGTAAGNTIYF.